The sequence of this TCR beta chain was determined in a study of shared clonotypes between healthy human individuals. Study-wide results and caveats: Only blood was sampled; tissue repertoires likely differ.

This clone was recorded only once. No antigen is known for it. The assay ran at deep level. Produced via immunoSEQ multiplex PCR; TCRdb's table is partial and in-frame only. The sample shows just over 2,000,000 clones, over 85% of them seen only once. Germline V gene sequence: CDR1 LGHNA, CDR2 YSLEER. J gave up 2 bases and V 5 bases, and 8 bases lay outside the gene matches. The CDR3 is made up of 16 amino acids. A CD45RA+ naive subset and a CD45RA-negative memory subset were split from CD4+ cells. The sequenced material came from naive CD4+ T cells sorted from blood. Subset noted: CD45RA+ positively selected. The rearrangement joins TRBV4-3 to TRBJ2-2; TRBD2 agrees at 7 bases. The receptor's source is a man aged 18 to 30 in good health. The CDR3 region has the DNA TGCGCCAGCAGCTCCCAAAAAGCGGGAAACACCGGGGAGCTGTTTTTT. Translating it yields CASSSQKAGNTGELFF.